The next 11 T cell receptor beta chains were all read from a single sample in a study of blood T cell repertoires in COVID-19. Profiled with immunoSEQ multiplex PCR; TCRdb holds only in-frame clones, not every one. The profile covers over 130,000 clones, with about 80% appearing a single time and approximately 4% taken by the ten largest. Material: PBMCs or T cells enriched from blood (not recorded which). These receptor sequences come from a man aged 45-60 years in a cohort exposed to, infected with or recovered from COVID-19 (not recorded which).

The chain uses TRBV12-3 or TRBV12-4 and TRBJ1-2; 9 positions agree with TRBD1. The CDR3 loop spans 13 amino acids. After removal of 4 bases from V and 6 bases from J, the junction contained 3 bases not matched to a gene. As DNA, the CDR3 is TGTGCCAGCAGTTGGGACAGGGTAGATGGCTACACCTTC. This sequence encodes CASSWDRVDGYTF.

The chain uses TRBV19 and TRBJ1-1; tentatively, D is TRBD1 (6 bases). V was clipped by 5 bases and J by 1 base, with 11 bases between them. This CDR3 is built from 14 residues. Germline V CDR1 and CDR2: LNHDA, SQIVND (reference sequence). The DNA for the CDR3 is TGTGCCAGTAGTCTACGGACAGCGAACACTGAAGCTTTCTTT. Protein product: CASSLRTANTEAFF.

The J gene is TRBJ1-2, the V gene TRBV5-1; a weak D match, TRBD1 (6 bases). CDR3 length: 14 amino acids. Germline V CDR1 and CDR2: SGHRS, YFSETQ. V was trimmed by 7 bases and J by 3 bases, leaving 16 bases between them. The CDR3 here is CASHSQGFDYGYTF. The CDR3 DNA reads TGCGCCAGCCACTCCCAGGGGTTCGACTATGGCTACACCTTC.

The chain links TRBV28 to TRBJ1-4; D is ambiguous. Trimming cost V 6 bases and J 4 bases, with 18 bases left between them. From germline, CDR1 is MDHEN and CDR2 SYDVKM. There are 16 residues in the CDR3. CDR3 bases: TGTGCCAGCAGCTCCGGACTTACAGTTAGTAATGAAAAACTGTTTTTT. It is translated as CASSSGLTVSNEKLFF.

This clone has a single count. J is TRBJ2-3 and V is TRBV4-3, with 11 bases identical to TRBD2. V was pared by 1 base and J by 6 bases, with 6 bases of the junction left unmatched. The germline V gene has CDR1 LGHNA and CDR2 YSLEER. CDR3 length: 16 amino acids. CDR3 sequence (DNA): TGCGCCAGCAGCCAAGGCCTAGCGGGGGGAACCGATACGCAGTATTTT. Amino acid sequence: CASSQGLAGGTDTQYF.

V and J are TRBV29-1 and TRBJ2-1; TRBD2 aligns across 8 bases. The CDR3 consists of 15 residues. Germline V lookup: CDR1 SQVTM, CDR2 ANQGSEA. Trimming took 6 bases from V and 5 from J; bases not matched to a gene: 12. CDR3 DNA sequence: TGCAGCGTCGCCGGGGCTAGCGGGTCTGACAATGAGCAGTTCTTC. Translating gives CSVAGASGSDNEQFF.

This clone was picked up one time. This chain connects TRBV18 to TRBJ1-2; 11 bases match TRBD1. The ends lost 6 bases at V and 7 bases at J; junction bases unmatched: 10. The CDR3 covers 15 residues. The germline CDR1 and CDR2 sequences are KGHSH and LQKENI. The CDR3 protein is CASSLGTGGTVGYTF. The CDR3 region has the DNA TGTGCCAGCTCCCTTGGGACAGGGGGTACGGTTGGCTACACCTTC. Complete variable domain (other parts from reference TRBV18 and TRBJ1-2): NAGVMQNPRHLVRRRGQEARLRCSPMKGHSHVYWYRQLPEEGLKFMVYLQKENIIDESGMPKERFSAEFPKEGPSILRIQQVVRGDSAAYFCASSLGTGGTVGYTFGSGTRLTVV.

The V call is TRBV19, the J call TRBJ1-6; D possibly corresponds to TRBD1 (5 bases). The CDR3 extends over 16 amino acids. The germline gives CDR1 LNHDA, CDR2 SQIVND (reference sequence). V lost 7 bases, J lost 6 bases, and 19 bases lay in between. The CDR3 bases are TGTGCCAGTACCACTAGCGGGCGGGGCCGTAATTCACCCCTCCACTTT. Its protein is CASTTSGRGRNSPLHF.

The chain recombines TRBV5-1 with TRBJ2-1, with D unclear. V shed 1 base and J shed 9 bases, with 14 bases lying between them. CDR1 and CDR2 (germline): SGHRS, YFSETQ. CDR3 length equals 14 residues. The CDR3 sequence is CASSLLGGVSEQFF. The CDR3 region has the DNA TGCGCCAGCAGCTTGTTGGGTGGAGTCAGTGAGCAGTTCTTC.

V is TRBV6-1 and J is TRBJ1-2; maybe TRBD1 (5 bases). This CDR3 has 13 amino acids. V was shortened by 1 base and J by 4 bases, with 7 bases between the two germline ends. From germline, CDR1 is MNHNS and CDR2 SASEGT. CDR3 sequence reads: CASSEGQFYGYTF. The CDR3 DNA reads TGTGCCAGCAGTGAAGGACAGTTCTATGGCTACACCTTC.

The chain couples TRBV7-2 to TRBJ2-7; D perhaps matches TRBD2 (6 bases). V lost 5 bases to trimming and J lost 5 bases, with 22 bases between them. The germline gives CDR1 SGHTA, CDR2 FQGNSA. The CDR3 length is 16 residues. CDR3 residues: CASSQARTTFRNEQYF. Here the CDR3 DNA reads TGTGCCAGCAGCCAGGCCAGGACTACCTTTCGCAACGAGCAGTACTTC.